A single sample is the source of the 5 T cell receptor beta chains below, sequenced in a study of post-analysis software for immune sequencing data. Study-level results: In patients, five or six TRBV segments were more frequent than in controls, with TRBV5-6, TRBV5-1 and TRBV20-1 among them.

TCR beta cDNA libraries had unique molecular identifiers. TCRdb recomputed calls from the PCR reads with MiXCR, one row per CDR3 protein. The sample holds roughly 800,000 distinct CDR3 sequences, roughly 50% seen once. Their antigen targets remain unknown. Specimen: blood. The receptors stem from a girl between 5 and 17 years old with multiple sclerosis.

The V and J genes are TRBV20-1 and TRBJ2-4; tentatively, D is TRBD2 (7 bases). V was trimmed by 1 base and J by 0 bases, leaving 13 bases between them. Germline-derived CDR1 and CDR2 are DFQATT and SNEGSKA (reference sequence). The CDR3 spans 16 residues. CDR3: CSARGGGAEAKNIQYF. In nucleotides, the CDR3 is TGCAGTGCTAGAGGAGGGGGGGCGGAAGCCAAAAACATTCAGTACTTC.

Only a few counts were recorded for this clonotype. CDR3 residues: CSVEARDHRTYGYTF. DNA of the CDR3: TGCAGCGTTGAAGCCCGGGACCACAGAACCTATGGCTACACCTTC. The gene calls are TRBV29-1 and TRBJ1-2, with D perhaps TRBD1 (5 bases). Germline loops: CDR1 SQVTM, CDR2 ANQGSEA. The CDR3 covers 15 residues. Between the trimmed V and J ends, which lost 1 base and 4 bases, there was a span of 16 bases.

This chain links TRBV3-1 with TRBJ1-2, with 8 bases matching TRBD1. Germline CDR1 is LGHDT and CDR2 is YNNKEL (reference sequence). V was clipped by 4 bases and J by 6 bases; unmatched bases: 7. CDR3 size: 14 residues. CDR3 amino acids: CASSPRAGGDGYTF. Written as DNA, the CDR3 is TGTGCCAGCAGCCCTCGGGCAGGGGGCGATGGCTACACCTTC. Combining the CDR3 with reference TRBV3-1 and TRBJ1-2 gives the whole variable domain DTAVSQTPKYLVTQMGNDKSIKCEQNLGHDTMYWYKQDSKKFLKIMFSYNNKELIINETVPNRFSPKSPDKAHLNLHINSLELGDSAVYFCASSPRAGGDGYTFGSGTRLTVV.

The rearrangement links TRBV27 to TRBJ2-4; 10 nucleotides agree with TRBD2. The J segment lost 13 bases and the V segment lost 4 bases, leaving 10 bases of the junction unmatched. This CDR3 is 14 amino acids long. Germline assignment: CDR1 MNHEY and CDR2 SMNVEV (reference sequence). The CDR3, as DNA: TGTGCCAGCAGTTGGACTAGCGGTGTCCTAGAGCAGTACTTC. Protein sequence: CASSWTSGVLEQYF.

The rearrangement joins TRBV29-1 to TRBJ1-1; maybe TRBD1 (6 bases). CDR3 size: 13 residues. Germline V gene data show CDR1 as SQVTM and CDR2 as ANQGSEA. V gave up 7 bases and J gave up 0 bases, with 12 bases separating them. The CDR3 sequence: CSDQRGMNTEAFF. The CDR3 DNA is TGCAGCGATCAAAGGGGGATGAACACTGAAGCTTTCTTT.